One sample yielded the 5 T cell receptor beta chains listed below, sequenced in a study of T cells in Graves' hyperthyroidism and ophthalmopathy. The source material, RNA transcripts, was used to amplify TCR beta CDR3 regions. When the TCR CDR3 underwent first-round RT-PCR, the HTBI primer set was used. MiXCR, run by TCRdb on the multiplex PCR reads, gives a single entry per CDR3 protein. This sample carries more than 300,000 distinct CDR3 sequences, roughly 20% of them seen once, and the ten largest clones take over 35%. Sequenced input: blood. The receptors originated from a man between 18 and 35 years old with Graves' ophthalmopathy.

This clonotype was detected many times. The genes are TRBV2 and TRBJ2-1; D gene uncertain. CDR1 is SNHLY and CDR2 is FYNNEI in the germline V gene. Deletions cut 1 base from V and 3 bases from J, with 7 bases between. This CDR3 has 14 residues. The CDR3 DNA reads TGTGCCAGCAGTGAAGGCCAGAACTACAATGAGCAGTTCTTC. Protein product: CASSEGQNYNEQFF.

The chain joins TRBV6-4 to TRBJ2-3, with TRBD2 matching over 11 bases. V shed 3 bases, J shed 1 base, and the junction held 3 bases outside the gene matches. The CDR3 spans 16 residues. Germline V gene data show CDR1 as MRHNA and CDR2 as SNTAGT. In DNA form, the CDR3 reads TGTGCCAGCAGTGAACTAGCGGGGGCGCGCACAGATACGCAGTATTTT. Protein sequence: CASSELAGARTDTQYF.

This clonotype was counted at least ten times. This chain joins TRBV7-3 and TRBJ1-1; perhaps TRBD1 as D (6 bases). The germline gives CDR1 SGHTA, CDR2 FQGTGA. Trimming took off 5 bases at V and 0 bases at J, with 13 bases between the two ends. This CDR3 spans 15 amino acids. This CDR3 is CASSPQTGLNTEAFF. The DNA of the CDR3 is TGTGCCAGCAGCCCTCAGACAGGTTTGAACACTGAAGCTTTCTTT.

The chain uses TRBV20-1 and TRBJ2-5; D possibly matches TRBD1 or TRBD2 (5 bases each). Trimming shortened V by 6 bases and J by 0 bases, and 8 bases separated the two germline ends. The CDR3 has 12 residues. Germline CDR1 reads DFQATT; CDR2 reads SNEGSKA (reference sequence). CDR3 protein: CSAGDHQETQYF. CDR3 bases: TGCAGTGCGGGGGACCACCAAGAGACCCAGTACTTC.

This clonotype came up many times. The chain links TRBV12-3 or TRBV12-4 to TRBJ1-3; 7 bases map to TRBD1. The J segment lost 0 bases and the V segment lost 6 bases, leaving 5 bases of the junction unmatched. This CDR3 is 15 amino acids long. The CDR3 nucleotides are TGTGCCAGCAGACCAGGGGGGAACTCTGGAAACACCATATATTTT. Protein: CASRPGGNSGNTIYF.